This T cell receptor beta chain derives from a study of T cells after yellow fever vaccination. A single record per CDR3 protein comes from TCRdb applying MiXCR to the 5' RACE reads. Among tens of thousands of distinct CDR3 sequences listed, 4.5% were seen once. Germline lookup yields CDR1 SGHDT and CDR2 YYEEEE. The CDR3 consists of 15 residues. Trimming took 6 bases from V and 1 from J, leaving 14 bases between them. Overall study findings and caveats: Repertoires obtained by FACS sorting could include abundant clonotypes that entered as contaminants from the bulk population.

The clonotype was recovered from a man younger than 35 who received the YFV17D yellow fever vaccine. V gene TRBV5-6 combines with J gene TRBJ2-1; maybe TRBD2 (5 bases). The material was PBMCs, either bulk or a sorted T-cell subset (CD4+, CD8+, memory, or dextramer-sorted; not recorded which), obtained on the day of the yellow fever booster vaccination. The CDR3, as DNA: TGTGCCAGCAACTCGGATGGAGGATCCTACAATGAGCAGTTCTTC. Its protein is CASNSDGGSYNEQFF.